This TCR beta chain was sequenced in a study of blood T cell repertoires in COVID-19. Study overall: Acute and convalescent COVID-19 samples came from the United States, Italy and Spain. T cells, B-cell-depleted T cells, or PBMCs supplied cDNA or gDNA.

Per the original methods: It was from reference gene primer amplification that nucleated cell counts were estimated. Sequencing was performed with immunoSEQ multiplex PCR; in TCRdb, only in-frame clones are kept and a portion is missing. That table gives V, J and clone size, and the DNA gave D and trimming. The profile shows about 150,000 clones, 80% to 90% of them singletons. The CDR3 is made up of 14 amino acids. CDR1 SGHDN and CDR2 FVKESK come from the germline V gene. V lost 0 bases and J lost 3, with 7 bases in between. V is TRBV14 and J is TRBJ2-3; D is undetermined. Sequencing used peripheral blood. The sequence came from a woman aged 55-69 years with COVID-19, enrolled during active disease. The CDR3 sequence is CASSQDRRTDTQYF. In DNA form, the CDR3 reads TGTGCCAGCAGCCAAGATAGGAGAACAGATACGCAGTATTTT.